The next 32 T cell receptor beta chains were all read from a single sample in a study of cytomegalovirus exposure and HLA in healthy donors. Use of 60 Vbeta and 13 Jbeta primers characterized the PCR. Clones were read by immunoSEQ multiplex PCR, and TCRdb kept only the in-frame ones, dropping some. The table shows some 190,000 clones, with roughly 82% occurring only once. The material sequenced was PBMCs. These receptors came from a man between 35 and 55 years old in good health and CMV-seronegative.

V and J are TRBV29-1 and TRBJ1-1; D gene uncertain. CDR1 is SQVTM, CDR2 ANQGSEA, per germline. V dropped 1 base and J dropped 5 bases, with 8 bases sitting between them. The CDR3 is made up of 12 amino acids. The CDR3, as DNA: TGCAGCGTTGAAGTAGTAGAGACTGAAGCTTTCTTT. Translation: CSVEVVETEAFF.

V gene TRBV5-1 combines with J gene TRBJ2-5, with 8 positions matching TRBD2. J lost 7 bases, V lost 3 bases, and 23 bases had no gene match. The V gene's germline CDR1 is SGHRS and CDR2 YFSETQ. The CDR3 consists of 19 residues. Here the CDR3 DNA reads TGCGCCAGCAGCTGGTCGCCAACTTATTCGGGACTAGGTTCAGGGACCCAGTACTTC. It codes for CASSWSPTYSGLGSGTQYF.

The V gene is TRBV19, the J gene TRBJ2-5, with 12 bases fitting TRBD2. The CDR3 length is 15 residues. Germline V CDR1 and CDR2: LNHDA, SQIVND (reference sequence). Trimming cost V 8 bases and J 5 bases; bases outside gene matches: 9. Here the CDR3 reads CASGTSGLGQETQYF. CDR3 nucleotides: TGTGCCAGTGGGACTAGCGGGCTCGGCCAGGAGACCCAGTACTTC.

J is TRBJ1-2 and V is TRBV7-3; 7 bases line up with TRBD1. This CDR3 has 14 residues. Germline V gene lookup returns CDR1 SGHTA and CDR2 FQGTGA. The V gene end was trimmed by 3 bases and the J gene end by 2 bases; junction bases not matched to a gene: 3. The CDR3: CASSFGGQNYGYTF. CDR3 coding DNA: TGTGCCAGCAGCTTCGGGGGACAGAACTATGGCTACACCTTC. The full variable domain, with the rest looked up from reference TRBV7-3 and TRBJ1-2, is GAGVSQTPSNKVTEKGKYVELRCDPISGHTALYWYRQSLGQGPEFLIYFQGTGAADDSGLPNDRFFAVRPEGSVSTLKIQRTERGDSAVYLCASSFGGQNYGYTFGSGTRLTVV.

This clone came up a few times. Other DNA sequences in the sample encode the same CDR3. The chain links TRBV7-2 to TRBJ2-2; a weak D match, TRBD1 (5 bases). Germline V lookup: CDR1 SGHTA, CDR2 FQGNSA. The CDR3 covers 14 residues. The germline V and J ends were trimmed by 1 base and 7 bases, with 10 bases remaining between them. The CDR3 is CASSLVGANGELFF. The CDR3 DNA follows: TGTGCCAGCAGCTTAGTAGGGGCGAACGGGGAGCTGTTTTTT.

This clone was seen once. This CDR3 is also generated by other DNA sequences in the sample. V is TRBV27 and J is TRBJ2-5, with 12 positions matching TRBD2. Germline values: CDR1 MNHEY, CDR2 SMNVEV (reference sequence). With V trimmed by 9 bases and J by 4 bases, 3 bases remained unmatched. The CDR3 extends over 13 amino acids. CDR3 sequence: CASRLAGVETQYF. CDR3 in DNA: TGTGCCAGTCGACTAGCGGGAGTAGAGACCCAGTACTTC.

The chain joins TRBV6-5 to TRBJ1-1; perhaps TRBD1 as D (6 bases). Germline V CDR1 and CDR2: MNHEY, SVGAGI. This CDR3 has 15 amino acids. Trimming removed 5 bases from V and 0 bases from J, with 13 bases in between. The chain's CDR3 is CASSLTGTMNTEAFF. For the CDR3, the DNA is TGTGCCAGCAGTCTGACAGGTACTATGAACACTGAAGCTTTCTTT.

This clone has a handful of counts. The rearrangement joins TRBV30 to TRBJ2-1; possible D gene TRBD1, 7 bases. The CDR3 loop spans 16 amino acids. The V and J ends lost 3 bases and 4 bases respectively, with 19 bases between them. Germline V gives CDR1 GTSNPN, CDR2 SVGIG (reference sequence). CDR3 region: CAWRLRGLGGYNEQFF. In DNA form, the CDR3 reads TGTGCCTGGAGACTTAGGGGGCTAGGGGGGTACAATGAGCAGTTCTTC.

The chain links TRBV7-6 to TRBJ2-3; TRBD2 matches 12 bases. The germline V gene encodes CDR1 SGHVS and CDR2 FNYEAQ. This CDR3 region has 15 residues. Unmatched junction bases numbered 2, after V lost 1 base and J lost 6 bases. Here the CDR3 reads CASSLDGTSGDTQYF. In nucleotides, the CDR3 is TGTGCCAGCAGCTTAGACGGGACTAGCGGGGATACGCAGTATTTT.

V usage is TRBV30 and J usage is TRBJ2-7; 8 nucleotides line up with TRBD2. The CDR3 spans 16 residues. Trimming removed 2 bases from V and 3 bases from J; junction bases left unmatched: 12. From germline, CDR1 is GTSNPN and CDR2 SVGIG (reference sequence). The CDR3 bases are TGTGCCTGGAGTCATCACATAACTAGCGGAAGCTACGAGCAGTACTTC. Translation: CAWSHHITSGSYEQYF.

The V and J genes are TRBV6-5 and TRBJ1-5; the D gene is possibly TRBD1 (5 bases). The V gene lost 2 bases and the J gene lost 6 bases, with 11 bases spanning the gap. Germline CDR1 MNHEY, CDR2 SVGAGI. The CDR3 is 14 amino acids. CDR3 in amino acids: CASSYGGGRQPQHF. The CDR3, as DNA: TGTGCCAGCAGTTACGGGGGGGGTCGTCAGCCCCAGCATTTT.

The rearrangement joins TRBV7-6 to TRBJ2-1, with 8 bases matching TRBD2. The ends lost 8 bases at V and 2 bases at J; junction bases unmatched: 5. Germline CDR1 SGHVS, CDR2 FNYEAQ. The CDR3 totals 14 residues. The CDR3 loop is CASGAGGAYNEQFF. CDR3 in DNA: TGTGCCAGCGGTGCCGGGGGGGCCTACAATGAGCAGTTCTTC.

V gene TRBV10-3 combines with J gene TRBJ1-2, with a tentative D call TRBD1 (6 bases). This CDR3 comprises 15 residues. The V gene lost 3 bases and the J gene lost 5 bases, with 16 bases spanning the gap. Germline CDR1 ENHRY, CDR2 SYGVKD. CDR3 in amino acids: CAISEGAGAMYGYTF. DNA of the CDR3: TGTGCCATCAGTGAAGGCGCAGGGGCGATGTATGGCTACACCTTC.

This clone has just a few counts. The J gene is TRBJ2-3, the V gene TRBV4-2; 8 bases map to TRBD2. The V and J ends lost 2 bases and 2 bases, in that order; junction bases with no gene match: 6. Germline values: CDR1 LGHNA, CDR2 YNFKEQ. This CDR3 region has 16 residues. CDR3: CASSQPLAGITDTQYF. The CDR3 coding sequence is TGTGCCAGCAGCCAACCCTTAGCGGGGATCACAGATACGCAGTATTTT.

The rearrangement links TRBV9 to TRBJ1-5; 9 bases line up with TRBD1. Looked up from germline, CDR1 is SGDLS and CDR2 is YYNGEE. The V segment lost 0 bases and the J segment 6 bases; nucleotides outside the gene matches: 4. The CDR3 has 15 amino acids. CDR3 in DNA: TGTGCCAGCAGCGTAGGGGGACAGGGCGGTCAGCCCCAGCATTTT. It yields the protein CASSVGGQGGQPQHF.

The V call is TRBV28, the J call TRBJ2-1, with TRBD2 identical over 8 bases. The CDR3 consists of 16 residues. From germline, CDR1 is MDHEN and CDR2 SYDVKM. V gave up 1 base and J gave up 2 bases; unmatched junction bases: 4. This CDR3 is CASSLSGAGAYNEQFF. The CDR3 DNA follows: TGTGCCAGCAGTTTATCTGGAGCGGGAGCCTACAATGAGCAGTTCTTC.

The CDR3 protein is CASSELTSIQPDQETQYF. The DNA for the CDR3 is TGTGCCAGCAGTGAATTAACTAGCATCCAACCCGATCAAGAGACCCAGTACTTC. This rearrangement joins TRBV25-1 to TRBJ2-5; possibly TRBD2 for D (6 bases). Germline CDR1 MGHDK, CDR2 SYGVNS. The CDR3 has 18 residues. V dropped 1 base and J dropped 2 bases, with 20 bases sitting between them.

The chain recombines TRBV7-9 with TRBJ1-1; 12 bases match TRBD1. The CDR3 covers 16 residues. Trimming cost V 5 bases and J 1 base; bases outside gene matches: 5. The germline V gene encodes CDR1 SEHNR and CDR2 FQNEAQ (reference sequence). The CDR3 DNA sequence: TGTGCCAGCAGCCTGGGACAGGGGGCCCAGAACACTGAAGCTTTCTTT. Its protein product is CASSLGQGAQNTEAFF.

The rearrangement links TRBV28 to TRBJ1-3; D is perhaps TRBD1 (5 bases). V lost 5 bases to trimming and J lost 2 bases, with 10 bases between them. The CDR3 covers 14 residues. Looked up from germline, CDR1 is MDHEN and CDR2 is SYDVKM. DNA for the CDR3: TGTGCCAGCAGTACCGGGACTGCTGGAAACACCATATATTTT. Its protein product is CASSTGTAGNTIYF.

V gene TRBV10-3 combines with J gene TRBJ1-1, with D unresolved. The CDR3 consists of 14 residues. V was shortened by 2 bases and J by 2 bases, with 9 bases between the two germline ends. CDR1 is ENHRY and CDR2 is SYGVKD in the germline V gene. As DNA, the CDR3 is TGTGCCATCAGTGAGCTGGGAGGCAACACTGAAGCTTTCTTT. It yields the protein CAISELGGNTEAFF.

This rearrangement joins TRBV7-9 to TRBJ2-1; TRBD1 matches at 9 bases. Germline loops: CDR1 SEHNR, CDR2 FQNEAQ (reference sequence). With 4 bases clipped from V and 5 bases from J, the junction kept 9 bases outside the gene matches. This CDR3 has 16 residues. The CDR3 region has the DNA TGTGCCAGCAGCTCTCCCGGGACAGGGCTTAACAATGAGCAGTTCTTC. It translates to CASSSPGTGLNNEQFF.

V gene TRBV29-1 combines with J gene TRBJ1-1; no clear D. Germline CDR1 is SQVTM and CDR2 is ANQGSEA. V lost 2 bases and J lost 0, with 10 bases in between. This CDR3 is built from 14 residues. In DNA, the CDR3 is TGCAGCGTTGAAACTGGTAGATTGAACACTGAAGCTTTCTTT. Protein sequence: CSVETGRLNTEAFF.

In DNA form, the CDR3 reads TGCAGCGTTCCACCTGGACGAGGGGGAGATACGCAGTATTTT. Translating gives CSVPPGRGGDTQYF. This chain connects TRBV29-1 to TRBJ2-3, with D maybe TRBD1 (6 bases). This CDR3 comprises 14 residues. Germline values: CDR1 SQVTM, CDR2 ANQGSEA. The V gene lost 5 bases and the J gene lost 5 bases, with 17 bases spanning the gap.

J is TRBJ2-1 and V is TRBV6-5; D unclear. This CDR3 spans 13 amino acids. V was trimmed by 5 bases and J by 0 bases, leaving 5 bases between them. From germline, CDR1 is MNHEY and CDR2 SVGAGI. The CDR3: CASSPNSYNEQFF. The CDR3 coding sequence is TGTGCCAGCAGTCCTAACTCCTACAATGAGCAGTTCTTC.

The J gene is TRBJ1-6, the V gene TRBV28; TRBD1 matches 10 bases. This CDR3 is built from 16 residues. Germline assignment: CDR1 MDHEN and CDR2 SYDVKM. The V and J ends lost 3 bases and 6 bases, in that order; junction bases with no gene match: 5. CDR3 region: CASSFPTGGFNSPLHF. In DNA, the CDR3 is TGTGCCAGCAGTTTCCCGACAGGGGGCTTTAATTCACCCCTCCACTTT.

CDR3 residues: CASTTDRYTGELFF. The CDR3 DNA reads TGCGCCAGCACAACGGACAGGTACACCGGGGAGCTGTTTTTT. The V call is TRBV5-1, the J call TRBJ2-2; 7 bases align to TRBD1. From germline, CDR1 is SGHRS and CDR2 YFSETQ. Germline trimming cut 6 bases from V and 3 bases from J; bases unmatched to any gene: 5. The CDR3 contains 14 residues.

Details on this clone: The junction and the germline gene differ at one end; a read error may be behind it. The chain combines TRBV5-1 with TRBJ1-2; D gene unclear. This CDR3 region has 16 residues. Germline lookup yields CDR1 SGHRS and CDR2 YFSETQ. CDR3 loop: CASSLGLDTVGYGCTF. The CDR3 nucleotides are TGCGCCAGCAGCTTGGGACTAGATACGGTTGGCTATGGCTGCACCTTC. Filled out from reference TRBV5-1 and TRBJ1-2, the complete variable domain reads KAGVTQTPRYLIKTRGQQVTLSCSPISGHRSVSWYQQTPGQGLQFLFEYFSETQRNKGNFPGRFSGRQFSNSRSEMNVSTLELGDSALYLCASSLGLDTVGYGCTFGSGTRLTVV.

The chain employs TRBV6-6 and TRBJ2-7; perhaps TRBD1 as D (6 bases). This CDR3 has 13 residues. The germline CDR1 and CDR2 sequences are MNHNY and SVGAGI (reference sequence). Between the trimmed V and J ends, which lost 2 bases and 4 bases, there was a span of 9 bases. CDR3 bases: TGTGCCAGCAGTTACCCACAGGGTTACGAGCAGTACTTC. This codes for CASSYPQGYEQYF.

This clone was seen only a few times. This rearrangement joins TRBV6-5 to TRBJ2-3, with D perhaps matching TRBD2 (7 bases). The CDR3 consists of 15 residues. Per germline, CDR1 MNHEY and CDR2 SVGAGI. V lost 2 bases, J lost 4 bases, and 13 bases lay in between. The CDR3 is CASSYMGGRSDTQYF. Written as DNA, the CDR3 is TGTGCCAGCAGTTACATGGGGGGGCGGTCAGATACGCAGTATTTT.

J is TRBJ1-6 and V is TRBV5-1, with 8 bases that match TRBD1. The ends lost 0 bases at V and 5 bases at J; junction bases unmatched: 7. Per germline, CDR1 SGHRS and CDR2 YFSETQ. The CDR3 spans 17 residues. The CDR3 loop reads CASSLGDRRGHNSPLHF. In nucleotides, the CDR3 is TGCGCCAGCAGCTTGGGGGACAGGCGAGGGCATAATTCACCCCTCCACTTT.

CDR3 residues: CASSVGTSTDTQYF. The CDR3, as DNA: TGTGCCAGCAGCGTCGGGACTAGCACAGATACGCAGTATTTT. V gene TRBV9 combines with J gene TRBJ2-3, with D possibly TRBD2 on 6 matching bases. This CDR3 comprises 14 residues. In germline, CDR1 is SGDLS, CDR2 YYNGEE. Trimming took 2 bases from V and 0 from J, leaving 7 bases between them.

V usage is TRBV7-9 and J usage is TRBJ2-4; maybe TRBD2 (5 bases). Trimming took off 3 bases at V and 4 bases at J, with 10 bases between the two ends. The germline CDR1 and CDR2 sequences are SEHNR and FQNEAQ (reference sequence). CDR3 size: 14 residues. CDR3 bases: TGTGCCAGCAGCTTCGAGCGGACTAAAAACATTCAGTACTTC. Its translation: CASSFERTKNIQYF.